Listed below are T cell receptor beta chains from one sample, sequenced in a study of glioma-infiltrating T cells after dendritic cell vaccination. Using immunoSEQ multiplex PCR, the repertoire was profiled, and TCRdb retains in-frame clones only, with some absent. The sample includes more than 85,000 clones, 90% of them seen just once. Sequences were derived from blood, sampled after dendritic cell vaccination. These receptors originate from a human donor with glioblastoma. CDR3s include the opening cysteine and the closing phenylalanine or tryptophan. Fields, in order: J gene, D gene, clone size, V gene, CDR3 DNA, CDR3 protein. The D gene is left open where the match is weak. Size is omitted from some rows. Given values are once, few, many or a class for expanded clones.

TRBJ2-4 | TRBD2 | NA | TRBV27 | TGTGCCAGCAGTTTCGGGACTAGCGGGGGTGCCAAAAACATTCAGTACTTC | CASSFGTSGGAKNIQYF
TRBJ2-1 | TRBD1 | NA | TRBV18 | TGTGCCAGCTCTCCCGGGACAGGGGAGTACAATGAGCAGTTCTTC | CASSPGTGEYNEQFF
TRBJ2-5 | TRBD1 | NA | TRBV11-1 | TGTGCCAGCAGCTTAGGGACAGGGAGGCAAGAGACCCAGTACTTC | CASSLGTGRQETQYF
TRBJ2-6 | TRBD2 | NA | TRBV5-4 | TGTGCCAGCAGCCCGGCGGGTGGCGGGAGAGGATCTGGGGCCAACGTCCTGACTTTC | CASSPAGGGRGSGANVLTF
TRBJ2-7 | TRBD2 | few | TRBV2 | TGTGCCAGCAGCGGGGGACTAGCGACCTCCTACGAGCAGTACTTC | CASSGGLATSYEQYF
TRBJ2-7 | TRBD1 | NA | TRBV10-3 | TGTGCCATAGGGACAGGGGGCTACGAGCAGTACTTC | CAIGTGGYEQYF
TRBJ2-4 | NA | NA | TRBV9 | TGTGCCAGCACCCCATCCCCGACATTAGCCAAAAACATTCAGTACTTC | CASTPSPTLAKNIQYF
TRBJ1-4 | NA | NA | TRBV18 | TGTGCCAGCTCCCCGGGGTCAACTAATGAAAAACTGTTTTTT | CASSPGSTNEKLFF
TRBJ1-1 | TRBD1 | NA | TRBV5-1 | TGCGCCAGCAGCTCCGGGACAGCTAACACTGAAGCTTTCTTT | CASSSGTANTEAFF
TRBJ1-2 | NA | NA | TRBV6-5 | TGTGCCAGCAGTTACTCGGGCAGGGGCGGTTATGGCTACACCTTC | CASSYSGRGGYGYTF
TRBJ1-5 | NA | NA | TRBV9 | TGTGCCAGCAGCGTGGGGCCGGAACAGCCCCAGCATTTT | CASSVGPEQPQHF
TRBJ2-1 | TRBD2 | NA | TRBV6-6 | TGTGCCAGTAGGCCTAGCGGAAGGAACTCTGGGAATGAGCAGTTCTTC | CASRPSGRNSGNEQFF
TRBJ1-5 | NA | NA | TRBV30 | TGTGCCTGGACCGCGGGAATTAGCAATCAGCCCCAGCATTTT | CAWTAGISNQPQHF
TRBJ1-1 | NA | NA | TRBV19 | TGTGCCAGTAAGGGCAGGGGAAGAACTGAAGCTTTCTTT | CASKGRGRTEAFF
TRBJ2-1 | TRBD2 | NA | TRBV7-8 | TGTGCCAGCAGGATAGTCGCAGCGGGGCACTACAATGAGCAGTTCTTC | CASRIVAAGHYNEQFF
TRBJ2-7 | TRBD1 | NA | TRBV28 | TGTGCCAGCAGTGGAGCCCCCGGGACAGGGTCCCCCTACGAGCAGTACTTC | CASSGAPGTGSPYEQYF
TRBJ2-1 | TRBD1 | once | TRBV6-6 | TGTGCCAGCAGCACCGGGACAGGGGACAATGAGCAGTTCTTC | CASSTGTGDNEQFF
TRBJ2-7 | TRBD2 | NA | TRBV5-1 | TGCGCCAGCAGCTTGGGAACCGGGACTAGCGGCACCTACGAGCAGTACTTC | CASSLGTGTSGTYEQYF
TRBJ2-7 | NA | NA | TRBV5-1 | TGCGCCAGCAGCGTTACAGGGGACTCCGAGCAGTACTTC | CASSVTGDSEQYF
TRBJ2-7 | TRBD1 | once | TRBV19 | TGTGCCAGTAGTATCCCGGGACAGGGGGAGCAGTACTTC | CASSIPGQGEQYF
TRBJ1-2 | NA | NA | TRBV5-8 | TGTGCCAGCAGCTCCAGGGGATTCTATGGCTACACCTTC | CASSSRGFYGYTF
TRBJ2-7 | NA | NA | TRBV21-1 | TGTGCCAGCAGCAGAGGGACGGGAGGCTCCTACGAGCAGTACTTC | CASSRGTGGSYEQYF
TRBJ1-1 | NA | NA | TRBV21-1 | TGTGCCAGCAGCTTCCCGAGGACAGGGGCGAATATGGCTTTCTTT | CASSFPRTGANMAFF
TRBJ2-5 | NA | NA | TRBV15 | TGTGCCACCAGCAGACGACAGGATCGAAAGACCCAGTACTTC | CATSRRQDRKTQYF
TRBJ1-1 | NA | NA | TRBV6-5 | TGTGCCAGCAGTTACTCGATACCTTTCAGCGGCACTGAAGCTTTCTTT | CASSYSIPFSGTEAFF
TRBJ1-6 | NA | NA | TRBV10-3 | TGTGCCATCAGTGGGCAGGGTGGTGATTCACCCCTCCACTTT | CAISGQGGDSPLHF
TRBJ2-7 | TRBD2 | NA | TRBV7-8 | TGTGCCAGCAGCCAGACTAGCGGGGGGTGGGAGCAGTACTTC | CASSQTSGGWEQYF
TRBJ2-4 | NA | NA | TRBV19 | TGTGCCAGTAGTATCGAGAACATTCAGTACTTC | CASSIENIQYF
TRBJ2-1 | TRBD2 | few | TRBV7-2 | TGTGCCAGCAGCTTAGAAGCGGGGGGTTACAATGAGCAGTTCTTC | CASSLEAGGYNEQFF
TRBJ1-2 | NA | NA | TRBV30 | TGTGCCTGGAGTGTACATAGCTTCAGTGGCTACACCTTC | CAWSVHSFSGYTF
TRBJ1-3 | TRBD1 | NA | TRBV5-6 | TGTGCCAGCAGCTCCGGGACAGGCGGTTCTGGAAACACCATATATTTT | CASSSGTGGSGNTIYF
TRBJ1-6 | TRBD1 | NA | TRBV19 | TGTGCCAGTAGTCAACCGGGACAGGGTAATTCACCCCTCCACTTT | CASSQPGQGNSPLHF
TRBJ1-4 | TRBD1 | NA | TRBV6-1 | TGTGCCAGCAAAGGGGGCAGCACTAATGAAAAACTGTTTTTT | CASKGGSTNEKLFF
TRBJ2-2 | TRBD2 | NA | TRBV5-6 | TGTGCCAGCAGCCAGGGACTAGCGGGCACCGGGGAGCTGTTTTTT | CASSQGLAGTGELFF
TRBJ1-3 | NA | NA | TRBV5-1 | TGCGCCAGCAGCTTGGCCCCGAGGAGCTCTGGAAACACCATATATTTT | CASSLAPRSSGNTIYF
TRBJ1-5 | NA | NA | TRBV4-1 | TGCGCCAGCAGTCAGATATTCGACAGCAGGCCCCAGCATTTT | CASSQIFDSRPQHF
TRBJ2-2 | NA | once | TRBV23-1 | TGCGCCAGCAGTCTACAATCGGAGTCAAAGACCGGGGAGCTGTTTTTT | CASSLQSESKTGELFF
TRBJ1-4 | TRBD1 | NA | TRBV6-6 | TGTGCCAGCAGTTCCGGGACAGGCAACTATAATGAAAAACTGTTTTTT | CASSSGTGNYNEKLFF
TRBJ2-7 | TRBD1 | NA | TRBV6-5 | TGTGCCAGCAGCTCGACAGGGGTCCACGAGCAGTACTTC | CASSSTGVHEQYF
TRBJ2-7 | TRBD1 | NA | TRBV2 | TGTGCCAGCAGACAGGGGGCGGCCTCCTACGAGCAGTACTTC | CASRQGAASYEQYF
TRBJ2-1 | TRBD1 | NA | TRBV5-1 | TGCGCCAGCAGCCCCGGGACAGGGGTTATCGGCAATGAGCAGTTCTTC | CASSPGTGVIGNEQFF
TRBJ2-3 | TRBD2 | NA | TRBV30 | TGTGCCTGGGATAGCGGGTCCTATACGCAGTATTTT | CAWDSGSYTQYF
TRBJ2-4 | TRBD2 | NA | TRBV4-1 | TGCGCCAGCAGCCTCGGTAGCGGGACAAACATTCAGTACTTC | CASSLGSGTNIQYF